The 11 T cell receptor beta chains below come from one sample, sequenced in a study of blood T cell repertoires in COVID-19. The protocol was immunoSEQ multiplex PCR, while the TCRdb copy is restricted to in-frame clones and leaves out a portion. Of 150,000 or so clones in the sample, 80% were seen once. The specimen sequenced was PBMCs or T cells enriched from blood (not recorded which). Every receptor here comes from a woman in her sixties or seventies who had recovered from COVID-19.

This clone was found once. The V gene is TRBV11-3, the J gene TRBJ2-2, with TRBD2 matching over 9 bases. Germline CDR1 reads SGHNT; CDR2 reads YENEEA. CDR3 length: 15 residues. V lost 4 bases to trimming and J lost 6 bases; unmatched junction nucleotides: 6. CDR3 region: CASSSEVAGAGELFF. CDR3 bases: TGTGCCAGCAGCTCAGAGGTAGCGGGGGCCGGGGAGCTGTTTTTT.

The V gene is TRBV7-7, the J gene TRBJ2-2; D perhaps matches TRBD2 (6 bases). The length of the CDR3 is 15 residues. From germline, CDR1 is SSHAT and CDR2 FNYEAQ (reference sequence). V lost 3 bases, J lost 2 bases, and 10 bases lay in between. The CDR3 region is CASSFLGGNTGELFF. CDR3 coding DNA: TGTGCCAGCAGCTTTCTGGGGGGTAACACCGGGGAGCTGTTTTTT. The full variable domain, completed using reference TRBV7-7 and TRBJ2-2, is GAGVSQSPRYKVTKRGQDVTLRCDPISSHATLYWYQQALGQGPEFLTYFNYEAQPDKSGLPSDRFSAERPEGSISTLTIQRTEQRDSAMYRCASSFLGGNTGELFFGEGSRLTVL.

Only one count was recorded for this clone. This sequence joins TRBV9 and TRBJ2-5, with D unresolved. Trimming took off 2 bases at V and 2 bases at J, with 7 bases between the two ends. CDR1 is SGDLS and CDR2 is YYNGEE in the germline V gene. The CDR3 has 13 residues. CDR3 sequence reads: CASSVGRQETQYF. The CDR3 DNA reads as TGTGCCAGCAGCGTTGGCAGACAAGAGACCCAGTACTTC.

On this clone: Distinct nucleotide sequences in the sample also encode this CDR3. The chain combines TRBV30 with TRBJ1-5; 7 positions match TRBD1. The CDR3 is 14 amino acids. Germline values: CDR1 GTSNPN, CDR2 SVGIG (reference sequence). V was pared by 3 bases and J by 2 bases, with 4 bases of the junction left unmatched. CDR3 region: CAWRGTGGNQPQHF. CDR3 sequence (DNA): TGTGCCTGGAGGGGCACAGGGGGCAATCAGCCCCAGCATTTT.

This chain uses TRBV4-1 with TRBJ2-5, with D maybe TRBD2 (6 bases). This CDR3 region has 15 residues. Germline-derived CDR1 and CDR2 are MGHRA and YSYEKL. V was pared by 4 bases and J by 5 bases, with 17 bases between. As DNA, the CDR3 is TGCGCCAGCAGCCCCAGGTCGGGGGATCCGGAGACCCAGTACTTC. Translation gives CASSPRSGDPETQYF.

This clone was seen only a few times. This chain connects TRBV7-9 to TRBJ2-7, with no clear D. Trimming removed 3 bases at V and 4 bases at J, with 7 bases between. CDR1 and CDR2 from the germline V gene are SEHNR and FQNEAQ (reference sequence). This CDR3 has 12 residues. The CDR3 reads CASSLVGYEQYF. Here the CDR3 DNA reads TGTGCCAGCAGCTTGGTCGGGTACGAGCAGTACTTC.

A remark on this clone: Other DNA sequences within the sample encode an identical CDR3. This chain connects TRBV2 to TRBJ1-1, with a tentative D call TRBD1 (5 bases). The CDR3 runs to 13 residues. Germline V gives CDR1 SNHLY, CDR2 FYNNEI. Trimming stripped 3 bases from V and 1 base from J, with 6 bases between. The CDR3 DNA is TGTGCCAGCAGTGATCAGGGGAACACTGAAGCTTTCTTT. This encodes CASSDQGNTEAFF.

CDR3 region: CASTPGAQETQYF. DNA of the CDR3: TGTGCCAGCACCCCAGGGGCCCAAGAGACCCAGTACTTC. The V call is TRBV6-5, the J call TRBJ2-5, with D possibly being TRBD1 (6 bases). This CDR3 has 13 residues. Germline CDR1 MNHEY, CDR2 SVGAGI. The germline V and J ends were trimmed by 7 bases and 1 base, with 10 bases remaining between them.

This chain links TRBV1 with TRBJ2-5; the table's D gene call, TRBD2, was not cross checked with the DNA. TRBV1 is assigned pseudogene status. This CDR3 contains 19 residues. CDR3 nucleotide sequence: TGCACCAGCAGCCAGAGTCGGAGACTAGCGGGGGGAGAGGGGGAGACCCAGTACTTC. It translates to CTSSQSRRLAGGEGETQYF.

The genes are TRBV5-6 and TRBJ1-5, with a possible D match to TRBD1 (6 bases). The CDR3 is 14 residues long. Per germline, CDR1 SGHDT and CDR2 YYEEEE. V shed 4 bases and J shed 7 bases, with 15 bases lying between them. CDR3 in amino acids: CASSGQGPGQPQHF. As DNA, the CDR3 is TGTGCCAGCAGCGGGCAGGGGCCAGGGCAGCCCCAGCATTTT.

The chain uses TRBV10-2 and TRBJ2-4, with D maybe TRBD2 (6 bases). The CDR3 has 15 residues. Germline V CDR1 and CDR2: WSHSY, SAAADI. V gave up 8 bases and J gave up 0 bases, with 14 bases separating them. CDR3 sequence: CASWEATLAKNIQYF. CDR3 bases: TGCGCCAGCTGGGAGGCGACCCTAGCCAAAAACATTCAGTACTTC.